This T cell receptor (beta chain) was recorded in a study of cytomegalovirus exposure and HLA in healthy donors. Findings of the study overall: In vitro experiments confirmed that three CMV-associated chains were specific for CMV antigens.

Healthy donors of bone marrow made up the group. Donors counted as nominally healthy when sampled, yet unrecorded immune exposures were likely. This PCR relied on a set of 60 Vbeta primers and 13 Jbeta primers. This table comes from immunoSEQ multiplex PCR, and its TCRdb copy is limited to in-frame clones, with some not included. The table lists fewer than 120,000 clones, around 80% of them singletons. Per germline, CDR1 MDHEN and CDR2 SYDVKM. Trimming pared 5 bases from V and 5 bases from J, leaving 15 bases between. This CDR3 region has 15 residues. Concerning this clone itself: Its antigen is as yet unknown.

Sequencing was carried out using PBMCs. The V call is TRBV28, the J call TRBJ2-2, with D perhaps matching TRBD1 (6 bases). The clonotype was recovered from a man between 25 and 39 years old in good health and CMV-seropositive. The CDR3: CASSTRRTATGELFF. The DNA for the CDR3 is TGTGCCAGCAGTACCCGCCGGACAGCAACCGGGGAGCTGTTTTTT.